Shown below are 30 T cell receptor beta chains from a single sample sequenced in a study of CD8 T cells in Susac syndrome. With random hexamers, reverse transcription was performed on about 0.5 to 1 ug of RNA. TCRdb recomputed calls from the immunoSEQ multiplex PCR reads with MiXCR, one row per CDR3 protein. This sample yields approximately 150,000 distinct CDR3 sequences, of which around 95% are seen a single time; approximately 0.14% belongs to the top ten. What was sequenced was CD4+ T cells from PBMCs. The receptors derive from a human donor in good health.

The V gene is TRBV20-1, the J gene TRBJ2-6; TRBD1 matches 10 bases. The CDR3 runs to 16 residues. Germline trimming cut 6 bases from V and 0 bases from J; bases unmatched to any gene: 5. Germline CDR1 DFQATT, CDR2 SNEGSKA (reference sequence). CDR3 region: CSARTGGGSGANVLTF. In DNA, the CDR3 is TGCAGTGCCCGGACAGGGGGAGGCTCTGGGGCCAACGTCCTGACTTTC.

V gene TRBV5-1 combines with J gene TRBJ2-1, with D uncertain. There are 14 residues in the CDR3. Trimming left V 1 base short and J 4 bases short, with 9 bases between. CDR1 and CDR2 (germline): SGHRS, YFSETQ. The CDR3 DNA reads as TGCGCCAGCAGCTTGTTCTCGACTTACAATGAGCAGTTCTTC. It codes for CASSLFSTYNEQFF.

V is TRBV11-1 and J is TRBJ1-6; D uncertain. Germline lookup yields CDR1 SGHAT and CDR2 FQDESV (reference sequence). The CDR3 contains 15 residues. V was pared by 4 bases and J by 9 bases, with 16 bases between. CDR3 loop: CASSSRTVSTSPLHF. CDR3 coding DNA: TGTGCCAGCAGCTCCCGGACGGTCTCGACTTCACCCCTCCACTTT.

This sequence joins TRBV5-4 and TRBJ2-5, with unresolved D. The CDR3 covers 15 residues. V was trimmed by 3 bases and J by 2 bases, leaving 14 bases between them. Germline assignment: CDR1 SGHNT and CDR2 YYREEE (reference sequence). In DNA, the CDR3 is TGTGCCAGCAGCTCGCCCCTCCACAAGCAAGAGACCCAGTACTTC. Encoded protein: CASSSPLHKQETQYF.

The V gene is TRBV29-1, the J gene TRBJ2-1; 7 bases map to TRBD1. This CDR3 contains 15 residues. CDR1 is SQVTM and CDR2 is ANQGSEA in the germline V gene. V gave up 6 bases and J gave up 0 bases; unmatched junction bases: 8. The DNA of the CDR3 is TGCAGCGTGAGGGGGCACAGGGACTCCTACAATGAGCAGTTCTTC. It translates to CSVRGHRDSYNEQFF.

This chain connects TRBV6-2 or TRBV6-3 to TRBJ1-6; D call uncertain. Trimming removed 6 bases at V and 5 bases at J, with 2 bases between. CDR1 and CDR2 from the germline V gene are MNHEY and SVGEGT. The CDR3 is 11 residues long. DNA of the CDR3: TGTGCCAGCAGAGATAATTCACCCCTCCACTTT. It translates to CASRDNSPLHF.

This chain connects TRBV23-1 to TRBJ1-1; no clear D. TRBV23-1 is assigned to the ORF class and has an uncertain function. The CDR3 runs to 13 residues. The ends were cut back, 3 bases at V and 4 bases at J, with 9 bases in the middle. In nucleotides, the CDR3 is TGCGCCAGCAGTCAGGGTGGAATCACTGAAGCTTTCTTT. The encoded protein is CASSQGGITEAFF.

CDR3 coding DNA: TGCAGCGTTGAAGGGGGGAGCACAGATACGCAGTATTTT. Amino acids: CSVEGGSTDTQYF. The V and J genes are TRBV29-1 and TRBJ2-3, with D perhaps assigned TRBD1 or TRBD2 (5 bases each). The length of the CDR3 is 13 residues. Germline V gene data show CDR1 as SQVTM and CDR2 as ANQGSEA. V was shortened by 1 base and J by 0 bases, with 5 bases between the two germline ends.

The chain couples TRBV5-1 to TRBJ1-4; possible D gene TRBD1, 6 bases. Between the trimmed V and J ends, which lost 0 bases and 5 bases, there was a span of 14 bases. The CDR3 loop spans 16 amino acids. Germline assignment: CDR1 SGHRS and CDR2 YFSETQ. The CDR3 loop is CASSLAIQGGNEKLFF. The CDR3 bases are TGCGCCAGCAGCTTGGCCATACAGGGAGGGAATGAAAAACTGTTTTTT.

The genes are TRBV23-1 and TRBJ1-3, with D possibly being TRBD1 (6 bases). TRBV23-1 is identified as an open reading frame with a role that is uncertain. The germline V and J ends were trimmed by 11 bases and 14 bases, with 16 bases remaining between them. The CDR3 has 10 amino acids. DNA of the CDR3: TGCGCCGGGCCCTGGGACAAGTTATATTTT. Translation gives CAGPWDKLYF.

This clonotype was found once. The genes are TRBV29-1 and TRBJ2-3, with D possibly TRBD1 on 6 matching bases. This CDR3 region has 13 residues. Germline CDR1 and CDR2: SQVTM and ANQGSEA. The V gene lost 0 bases and the J gene lost 5 bases, with 9 bases spanning the gap. In DNA form, the CDR3 reads TGCAGCGTTGAAGAGGGGGCAATAGATACGCAGTATTTT. Translation: CSVEEGAIDTQYF.

This clonotype was found once. This rearrangement joins TRBV2 to TRBJ2-5, with TRBD2 as a possible D gene (5 bases). V gave up 8 bases and J gave up 7 bases, with 14 bases separating them. The CDR3 contains 12 residues. Germline V CDR1 and CDR2: SNHLY, FYNNEI. Here the CDR3 DNA reads TGTGCCAGCGGAGGTACAGAGGGGACCCAGTACTTC. It is translated as CASGGTEGTQYF.

V usage is TRBV3-1 and J usage is TRBJ1-1; D ambiguous. CDR1 is LGHDT and CDR2 is YNNKEL in the germline V gene (reference sequence). The germline V and J ends were trimmed by 3 bases and 6 bases, with 8 bases remaining between them. The length of the CDR3 is 12 residues. Here the CDR3 reads CASSHGSAEAFF. The CDR3 DNA reads as TGTGCCAGCAGCCACGGGAGCGCTGAAGCTTTCTTT.

The V call is TRBV7-2, the J call TRBJ2-1, with TRBD2 matching over 8 bases. Trimming took 5 bases from V and 5 from J; bases not matched to a gene: 5. Germline V CDR1 and CDR2: SGHTA, FQGNSA. This CDR3 is 14 amino acids long. CDR3 coding DNA: TGTGCCAGCAGCCCCCCGGGACTAGACAATGAGCAGTTCTTC. Its protein product is CASSPPGLDNEQFF.

Comments on this clonotype: Sequence at one end of the junction differs from germline and may be a read error. The chain links TRBV12-3 or TRBV12-4 to TRBJ2-7, with D perhaps TRBD2 (6 bases). The CDR3 is 14 residues long. The CDR3 DNA reads TGTGCCAGCAGGTTAGCGGTAATCTCCTACGAGCAGTACTTC. It yields the protein CASRLAVISYEQYF.

The chain couples TRBV11-1 to TRBJ2-4, with D perhaps TRBD1 (6 bases). Germline V gene sequence: CDR1 SGHAT, CDR2 FQDESV (reference sequence). The CDR3 totals 18 residues. Deletions cut 1 base from V and 0 bases from J, with 16 bases between. Written as DNA, the CDR3 is TGTGCCAGCAGCTTAGAGACAGGCCGGTCCCTAGCCAAAAACATTCAGTACTTC. This encodes CASSLETGRSLAKNIQYF.

The chain carries TRBV5-4 and TRBJ2-5, with 7 bases fitting TRBD1. CDR1 is SGHNT, CDR2 YYREEE, per germline (reference sequence). The CDR3 sequence is 13 residues long. V was clipped by 5 bases and J by 3 bases; unmatched bases: 4. CDR3 loop: CASRVGTEETQYF. CDR3 nucleotides: TGTGCCAGCAGGGTCGGGACAGAAGAGACCCAGTACTTC.

The chain has TRBV5-1 and TRBJ1-2; unclear D gene. V lost 5 bases and J lost 1, with 9 bases in between. Germline V gives CDR1 SGHRS, CDR2 YFSETQ. The CDR3 covers 13 residues. CDR3 in amino acids: CASSPTSNYGYTF. The CDR3 DNA is TGCGCCAGCAGTCCTACCAGTAACTATGGCTACACCTTC.

The gene calls are TRBV20-1 and TRBJ1-1, with D possibly being TRBD1 (6 bases). Germline values: CDR1 DFQATT, CDR2 SNEGSKA (reference sequence). The CDR3 loop spans 15 amino acids. The V and J ends lost 0 bases and 4 bases respectively, with 15 bases between them. The CDR3 sequence is CSARDLRGLSTEAFF. The CDR3 DNA follows: TGCAGTGCTAGAGATCTCAGGGGTTTGAGCACTGAAGCTTTCTTT.

In regard to this clonotype: One end of the junction is discordant with germline, which a read error may explain. CDR3 sequence reads: CASSQVSAGELFF. The CDR3 bases are TGTGCCAGCAGTCAAGTATCCGCCGGGGAGCTGTTTTTT. The chain carries TRBV3-1 and TRBJ2-2; D gene uncertain. CDR3 length: 13 residues. From germline, CDR1 is LGHDT and CDR2 YNNKEL (reference sequence). Drawing the rest from reference TRBV3-1 and TRBJ2-2, the complete variable domain is DTAVSQTPKYLVTQMGNDKSIKCEQNLGHDTMYWYKQDSKKFLKIMFSYNNKELIINETVPNRFSPKSPDKAHLNLHINSLELGDSAVYFCASSQVSAGELFFGEGSRLTVL.

The CDR3 spells CASSRGQGKDYNSPLHF. The CDR3 DNA sequence: TGTGCCAGCAGCCGCGGACAGGGGAAGGACTATAATTCACCCCTCCACTTT. The V and J genes are TRBV3-1 and TRBJ1-6; 9 nucleotides line up with TRBD1. V was pared by 4 bases and J by 3 bases, with 7 bases of the junction left unmatched. The germline V gene has CDR1 LGHDT and CDR2 YNNKEL (reference sequence). The CDR3 totals 17 residues.

The chain employs TRBV20-1 and TRBJ2-2; 9 bases agree with TRBD2. The CDR3 extends over 14 amino acids. V dropped 5 bases and J dropped 5; count of bases not matched to a gene: 6. Germline CDR1 and CDR2: DFQATT and SNEGSKA (reference sequence). The CDR3 DNA follows: TGCAGTGCTGCGGGACTAGCAAAGACCGGGGAGCTGTTTTTT. Translated, it gives CSAAGLAKTGELFF.

Of note for this clonotype: Relative to the germline gene, one junction end is altered; a read error may explain this. V usage is TRBV3-1 and J usage is TRBJ1-3; unclear D gene. CDR3 length equals 13 residues. The germline V gene encodes CDR1 LGHDT and CDR2 YNNKEL (reference sequence). The CDR3 is CASRQASENTIYF. The CDR3 region has the DNA TGTGCCAGCCGGCAGGCTTCTGAAAACACCATATATTTT.

The rearrangement links TRBV2 to TRBJ2-2, with TRBD2 matching 8 bases. CDR1 is SNHLY and CDR2 is FYNNEI in the germline V gene. V shed 1 base, J shed 0 bases, and the junction held 10 bases outside the gene matches. The CDR3 totals 19 residues. The CDR3 protein is CASSEGRMAGGSNTGELFF. The CDR3 nucleotides are TGTGCCAGCAGTGAAGGGAGAATGGCGGGGGGATCGAACACCGGGGAGCTGTTTTTT.

This rearrangement joins TRBV29-1 to TRBJ2-3; 7 bases are shared with TRBD1. V dropped 7 bases and J dropped 6; count of bases not matched to a gene: 7. The V gene's germline CDR1 is SQVTM and CDR2 ANQGSEA. This CDR3 region has 12 residues. The CDR3 coding sequence is TGCAGCGGAGAGGGACAGTCGGATACGCAGTATTTT. It is translated as CSGEGQSDTQYF.

This chain links TRBV29-1 with TRBJ1-1, with D unclear. V dropped 6 bases and J dropped 0 bases, with 11 bases sitting between them. The germline CDR1 and CDR2 sequences are SQVTM and ANQGSEA. The CDR3 runs to 13 residues. CDR3 sequence: CSVAPRLNTEAFF. The CDR3 DNA sequence: TGCAGCGTCGCCCCCAGATTGAACACTGAAGCTTTCTTT.

CDR3 sequence reads: CASSHLDRTKNIQYF. DNA for the CDR3: TGTGCCAGCAGCCATCTAGACCGTACCAAAAACATTCAGTACTTC. The rearrangement uses TRBV3-1 and TRBJ2-4; no clear D gene. The CDR3 length is 15 residues. Germline V gives CDR1 LGHDT, CDR2 YNNKEL (reference sequence). The V end was cut by 3 bases, the J end by 2 bases, with 11 bases between.

This chain connects TRBV5-1 to TRBJ2-7; tentatively, D is TRBD2 (6 bases). The CDR3 sequence is 12 residues long. With 4 bases removed from V and 5 bases from J, the gap between germline ends came to 10 bases. Germline V gene data show CDR1 as SGHRS and CDR2 as YFSETQ. Written as DNA, the CDR3 is TGCGCCAGCAGCCGCCCGGGGGACGAGCAGTACTTC. The encoded protein is CASSRPGDEQYF. The complete variable domain, with remaining parts taken from reference TRBV5-1 and TRBJ2-7, reads KAGVTQTPRYLIKTRGQQVTLSCSPISGHRSVSWYQQTPGQGLQFLFEYFSETQRNKGNFPGRFSGRQFSNSRSEMNVSTLELGDSALYLCASSRPGDEQYFGPGTRLTVT.

A word on this clonotype: The DNA is left out, because the CDR3 cannot be placed on it with certainty; the CDR3 is given as TCRdb lists it. The chain carries TRBV23-1 and TRBJ2-2; the tabulated D call, TRBD1, remains unverified against the DNA. TRBV23-1 is given ORF status, its function remaining uncertain. The CDR3 length is 18 residues, termini included. CDR3 in amino acids: CASRNKGGTDLTPGSCFF.

The chain joins TRBV29-1 to TRBJ2-1, with D hard to call. Germline-derived CDR1 and CDR2 are SQVTM and ANQGSEA. The V and J ends lost 1 base and 4 bases respectively, with 8 bases between them. The CDR3 has 13 residues. CDR3 DNA: TGCAGCGTTGAAGGGAGCCTATACAATGAGCAGTTCTTC. Its protein is CSVEGSLYNEQFF.